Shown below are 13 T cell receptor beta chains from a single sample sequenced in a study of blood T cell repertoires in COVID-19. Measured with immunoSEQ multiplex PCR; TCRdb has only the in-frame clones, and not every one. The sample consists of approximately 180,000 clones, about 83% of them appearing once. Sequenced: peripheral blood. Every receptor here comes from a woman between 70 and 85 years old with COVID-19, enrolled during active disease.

The CDR3 is CASRNSAGGVPNEQFF. The CDR3 bases are TGCGCCAGCAGAAATTCAGCGGGAGGGGTCCCCAATGAGCAGTTCTTC. The chain has TRBV5-1 and TRBJ2-1; 10 bases are a match to TRBD2. The germline gives CDR1 SGHRS, CDR2 YFSETQ. The CDR3 extends over 16 amino acids. Germline trimming cut 5 bases from V and 6 bases from J; bases unmatched to any gene: 11.

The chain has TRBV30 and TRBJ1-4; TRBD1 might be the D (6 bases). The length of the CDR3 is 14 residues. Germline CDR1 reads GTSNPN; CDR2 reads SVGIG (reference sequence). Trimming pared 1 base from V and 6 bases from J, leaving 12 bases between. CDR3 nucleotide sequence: TGTGCCTGGAGTGACCTAAGGACAGATGAAAAACTGTTTTTT. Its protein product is CAWSDLRTDEKLFF.

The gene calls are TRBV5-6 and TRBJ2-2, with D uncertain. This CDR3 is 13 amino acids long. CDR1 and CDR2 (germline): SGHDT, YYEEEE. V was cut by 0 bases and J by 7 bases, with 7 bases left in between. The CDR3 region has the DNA TGTGCCAGCAGCTTGGAAATGCGCGGGGAGCTGTTTTTT. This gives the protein CASSLEMRGELFF.

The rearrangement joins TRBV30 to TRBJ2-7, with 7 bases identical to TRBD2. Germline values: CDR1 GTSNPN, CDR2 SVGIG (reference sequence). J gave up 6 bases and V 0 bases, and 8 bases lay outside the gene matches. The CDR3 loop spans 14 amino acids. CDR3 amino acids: CAWSVRGVIPEQYF. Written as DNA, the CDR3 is TGTGCCTGGAGTGTCCGGGGGGTTATCCCCGAGCAGTACTTC.

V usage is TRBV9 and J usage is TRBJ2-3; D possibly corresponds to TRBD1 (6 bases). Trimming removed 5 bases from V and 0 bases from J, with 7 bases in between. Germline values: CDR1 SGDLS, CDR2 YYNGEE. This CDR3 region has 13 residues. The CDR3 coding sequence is TGTGCCAGCAGGGACAGTAGCACAGATACGCAGTATTTT. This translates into CASRDSSTDTQYF. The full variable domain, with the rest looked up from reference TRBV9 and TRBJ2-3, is DSGVTQTPKHLITATGQRVTLRCSPRSGDLSVYWYQQSLDQGLQFLIQYYNGEERAKGNILERFSAQQFPDLHSELNLSSLELGDSALYFCASRDSSTDTQYFGPGTRLTVL.

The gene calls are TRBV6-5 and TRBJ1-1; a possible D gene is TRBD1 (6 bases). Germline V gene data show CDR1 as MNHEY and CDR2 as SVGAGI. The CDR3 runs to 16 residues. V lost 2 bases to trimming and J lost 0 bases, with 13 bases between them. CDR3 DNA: TGTGCCAGCAGTTACGGGACACCTTATATGAACACTGAAGCTTTCTTT. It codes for CASSYGTPYMNTEAFF.

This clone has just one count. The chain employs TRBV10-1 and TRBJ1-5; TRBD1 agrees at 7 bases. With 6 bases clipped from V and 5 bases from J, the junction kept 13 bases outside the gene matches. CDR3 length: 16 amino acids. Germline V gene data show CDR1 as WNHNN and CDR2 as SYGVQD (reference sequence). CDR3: CASSPGTEILYQPQHF. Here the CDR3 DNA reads TGCGCCAGCAGCCCCGGGACAGAGATTCTTTATCAGCCCCAGCATTTT.

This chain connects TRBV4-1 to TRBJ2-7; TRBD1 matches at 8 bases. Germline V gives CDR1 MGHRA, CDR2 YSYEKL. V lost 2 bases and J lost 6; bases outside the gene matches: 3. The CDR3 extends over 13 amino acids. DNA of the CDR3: TGCGCCAGCAGCCAAATGGACAGGGTCGAGCAGTACTTC. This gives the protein CASSQMDRVEQYF.

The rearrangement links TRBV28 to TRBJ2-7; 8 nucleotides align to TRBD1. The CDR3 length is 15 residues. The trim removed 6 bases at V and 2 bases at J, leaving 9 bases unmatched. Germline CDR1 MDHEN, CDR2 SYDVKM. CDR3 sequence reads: CASRRTGTGTYEQYF. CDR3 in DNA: TGTGCCAGCAGGCGGACCGGGACAGGCACCTACGAGCAGTACTTC.

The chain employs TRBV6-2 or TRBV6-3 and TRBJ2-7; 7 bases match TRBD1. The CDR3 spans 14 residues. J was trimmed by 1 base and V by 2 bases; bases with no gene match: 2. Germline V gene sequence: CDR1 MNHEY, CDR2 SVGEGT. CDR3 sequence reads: CASSYPGQSYEQYF. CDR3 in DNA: TGTGCCAGCAGTTACCCGGGACAGTCCTACGAGCAGTACTTC.

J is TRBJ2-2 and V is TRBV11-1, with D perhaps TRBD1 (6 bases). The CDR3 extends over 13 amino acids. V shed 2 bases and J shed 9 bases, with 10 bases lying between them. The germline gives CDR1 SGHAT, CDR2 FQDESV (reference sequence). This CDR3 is CASSLHRDRELFF. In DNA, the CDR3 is TGTGCCAGCAGCTTACACCGGGACAGGGAGCTGTTTTTT. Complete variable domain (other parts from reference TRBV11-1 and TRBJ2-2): EAEVAQSPRYKITEKSQAVAFWCDPISGHATLYWYRQILGQGPELLVQFQDESVVDDSQLPKDRFSAERLKGVDSTLKIQPAELGDSAMYLCASSLHRDRELFFGEGSRLTVL.

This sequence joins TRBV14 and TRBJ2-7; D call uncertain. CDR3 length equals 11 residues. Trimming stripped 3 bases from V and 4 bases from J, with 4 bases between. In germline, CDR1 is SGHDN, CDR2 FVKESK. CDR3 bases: TGTGCCAGCAGCCAGCGGTACGAGCAGTACTTC. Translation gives CASSQRYEQYF.

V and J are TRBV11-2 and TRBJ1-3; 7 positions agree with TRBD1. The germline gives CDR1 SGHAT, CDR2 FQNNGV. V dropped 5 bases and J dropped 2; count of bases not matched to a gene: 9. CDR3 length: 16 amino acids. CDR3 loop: CASSRKGGGTGNTIYF. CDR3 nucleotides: TGTGCCAGCAGCCGTAAAGGGGGCGGAACTGGAAACACCATATATTTT.